This T cell receptor beta chain was documented in a study of shared clonotypes between healthy human individuals. About the study: Per-donor plates numbered three CD4 naive, three CD4 memory, two CD8 naive and one CD8 memory.

A note on this clone: Its antigen is currently unknown.

Several immunoSEQ plates received, in even portions, the genomic DNA of each subset. Per the study methods: ImmunoSEQ sequences covered only the junction and lacked quality scores; filtering therefore differed. Measured with immunoSEQ multiplex PCR; TCRdb has only the in-frame clones, and not every one. The V and J calls and the clone size are those of that table, but D and trimming were determined from the DNA. The sample holds hundreds of thousands of clones, around 78% seen once. The CDR3 totals 16 residues. CDR1 is MNHEY, CDR2 SMNVEV, per germline (reference sequence). V was pared by 5 bases and J by 2 bases, with 5 bases of the junction left unmatched. Study-wide results and caveats: Rarefaction exposed incomplete sorted-subset sequencing despite large depth.

The sample comprised memory CD4+ T cells sorted from blood. As for subset: CD45RA-negative fraction. This sequence was found in a woman aged 25 to 39 in good health. J is TRBJ2-7 and V is TRBV27; 14 nucleotides line up with TRBD2. The CDR3 nucleotides are TGTGCCAGCAGTCCTGGGACTAGCGGGAGAACCTACGAGCAGTACTTC. This translates into CASSPGTSGRTYEQYF.